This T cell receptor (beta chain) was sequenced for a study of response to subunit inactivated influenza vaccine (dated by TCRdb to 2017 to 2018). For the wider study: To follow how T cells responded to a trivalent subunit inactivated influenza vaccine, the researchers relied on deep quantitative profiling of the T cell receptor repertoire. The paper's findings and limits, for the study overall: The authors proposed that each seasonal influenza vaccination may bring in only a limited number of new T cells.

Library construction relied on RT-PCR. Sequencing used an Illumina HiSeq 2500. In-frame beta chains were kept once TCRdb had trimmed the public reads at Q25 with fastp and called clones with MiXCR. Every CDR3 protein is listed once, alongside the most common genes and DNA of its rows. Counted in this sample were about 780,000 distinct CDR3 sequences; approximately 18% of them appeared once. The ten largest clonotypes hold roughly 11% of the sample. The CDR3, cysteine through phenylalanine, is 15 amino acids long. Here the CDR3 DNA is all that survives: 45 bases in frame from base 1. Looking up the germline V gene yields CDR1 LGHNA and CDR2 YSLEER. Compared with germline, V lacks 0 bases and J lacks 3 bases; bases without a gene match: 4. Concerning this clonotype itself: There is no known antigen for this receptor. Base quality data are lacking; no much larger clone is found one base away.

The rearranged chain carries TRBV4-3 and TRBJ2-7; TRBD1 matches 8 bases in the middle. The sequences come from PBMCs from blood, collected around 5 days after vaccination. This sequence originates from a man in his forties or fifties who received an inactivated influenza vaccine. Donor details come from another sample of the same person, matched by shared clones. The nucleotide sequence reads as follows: TGCGCCAGCAGCCAAGATGCAGGGGGCATCTACGAGCAGTACTTC. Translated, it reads CASSQDAGGIYEQYF.